The 12 T cell receptor beta chains below all came from one sample that was sequenced in a study of graft-versus-host responses after intestinal transplantation. Repertoires were generated with immunoSEQ multiplex PCR, while TCRdb's copy carries only in-frame clones and drops some. Here the sample spans about 7,000 clones, 69% being singletons. The starting material, graft tissue, was processed to release intraepithelial and lamina propria lymphocytes. The sequenced sample was ileum tissue, obtained roughly 240 days after intestinal transplantation. All receptors derive from a human patient who received an intestinal transplant, so some T cells may come from the graft donor.

This clone appeared a single time. The V gene is TRBV10-3, the J gene TRBJ2-5; D is ambiguous. CDR1 and CDR2 from the germline V gene are ENHRY and SYGVKD. Trimming removed 3 bases from V and 0 bases from J, with 5 bases in between. CDR3 size: 13 residues. In DNA, the CDR3 is TGTGCCATCAGTGAATCTGACCAAGAGACCCAGTACTTC. It encodes CAISESDQETQYF.

For the CDR3, the DNA is TGTGCCAGCAGCCAGTTTTCTAGCACAGATACGCAGTATTTT. The encoded protein is CASSQFSSTDTQYF. The chain couples TRBV14 to TRBJ2-3, with D uncertain. Trimming removed 3 bases from V and 0 bases from J, with 7 bases in between. Germline lookup yields CDR1 SGHDN and CDR2 FVKESK. The CDR3 extends over 14 amino acids.

V gene TRBV5-1 combines with J gene TRBJ2-5, with no clear D. Germline values: CDR1 SGHRS, CDR2 YFSETQ. This CDR3 is built from 11 residues. Trimming removed 4 bases from V and 1 base from J, with 2 bases in between. The CDR3 loop is CASSIQETQYF. CDR3 DNA: TGCGCCAGCAGCATCCAAGAGACCCAGTACTTC.

This clone appeared a few times. The J gene is TRBJ2-1, the V gene TRBV2, with 9 bases aligning to TRBD2. V was clipped by 5 bases and J by 10 bases; unmatched bases: 15. The CDR3 runs 16 residues. The germline V gene encodes CDR1 SNHLY and CDR2 FYNNEI. The DNA of the CDR3 is TGTGCCAGCAGTCTGGAGGGCGGGGGGGCCCTTGGGGAGCAGTTCTTC. Translating gives CASSLEGGGALGEQFF.

This clone was seen a few times. The rearrangement joins TRBV6-1 to TRBJ1-6, with a weak D call TRBD1 (5 bases). CDR1 and CDR2 (germline): MNHNS, SASEGT. Trimming removed 7 bases at V and 5 bases at J, with 15 bases between. This CDR3 spans 15 amino acids. The CDR3 sequence: CASILIGGHNSPLHF. The CDR3 region has the DNA TGTGCCAGCATCCTGATCGGGGGTCATAATTCACCCCTCCACTTT.

This clone turned up a few times. The chain uses TRBV7-9 and TRBJ1-4; 11 bases align to TRBD1. V lost 5 bases and J lost 7; bases outside the gene matches: 6. Germline V gene data show CDR1 as SEHNR and CDR2 as FQNEAQ (reference sequence). The CDR3 covers 15 residues. The DNA of the CDR3 is TGTGCCAGCAGCCACGGACAGGGGGCTCTTGAAAAACTGTTTTTT. Translation gives CASSHGQGALEKLFF.

This clone turned up a few times. The gene calls are TRBV7-2 and TRBJ2-1, with D perhaps matching TRBD1 (5 bases). V was pared by 7 bases and J by 4 bases, with 8 bases between. The germline gives CDR1 SGHTA, CDR2 FQGNSA. This CDR3 has 12 residues. The CDR3 sequence: CASIKGYNEQFF. CDR3 in DNA: TGTGCCAGCATAAAGGGGTACAATGAGCAGTTCTTC.

This chain's CDR3 is CASTLGQGAYNEQFF. In DNA form, the CDR3 reads TGTGCCAGCACCCTGGGACAGGGGGCCTACAATGAGCAGTTCTTC. The J gene is TRBJ2-1, the V gene TRBV6-6; TRBD1 matches at 11 bases. With V trimmed by 7 bases and J by 2 bases, 4 bases remained unmatched. Germline values: CDR1 MNHNY, CDR2 SVGAGI (reference sequence). There are 15 residues in the CDR3.

The sample holds one count of this clone. V usage is TRBV27 and J usage is TRBJ1-1, with D perhaps matching TRBD1 (6 bases). V lost 5 bases and J 2 bases, leaving 15 bases between the germline ends. CDR3 size: 15 residues. The germline gives CDR1 MNHEY, CDR2 SMNVEV (reference sequence). CDR3 loop: CASSPWRGTNTEAFF. CDR3 coding DNA: TGTGCCAGCAGTCCCTGGAGGGGGACTAACACTGAAGCTTTCTTT.

This sequence joins TRBV15 and TRBJ2-5; D remains ambiguous. The germline V gene has CDR1 LNHNV and CDR2 YYDKDF (reference sequence). The V end was cut by 0 bases, the J end by 5 bases, with 25 bases between. This CDR3 has 19 residues. CDR3 sequence reads: CATSRESHWVRLAEETQYF. The CDR3 nucleotides read TGTGCCACCAGCAGAGAGTCACACTGGGTCAGACTTGCTGAGGAGACCCAGTACTTC.

The V and J genes are TRBV19 and TRBJ1-6; D unclear. The CDR3 contains 13 residues. V was shortened by 6 bases and J by 9 bases, with 12 bases between the two germline ends. CDR1 LNHDA and CDR2 SQIVND come from the germline V gene (reference sequence). The CDR3 protein is CASRAGFSSPLHF. The CDR3 DNA follows: TGTGCCAGTAGGGCGGGTTTTTCTTCACCCCTCCACTTT.

This clone was detected only once. This chain uses TRBV19 with TRBJ2-3, with D maybe TRBD1 (5 bases). Trimming cost V 4 bases and J 2 bases, with 10 bases left between them. Germline V lookup: CDR1 LNHDA, CDR2 SQIVND (reference sequence). CDR3 length: 14 amino acids. CDR3 nucleotide sequence: TGTGCCAGTAGTACCTTGACAGCCACAGATACGCAGTATTTT. As protein: CASSTLTATDTQYF.